Each of the 22 T cell receptor beta chains below was sequenced from the same sample in a study of monozygotic twins with inflammatory bowel disease. TCRdb re-called the 5' RACE reads and shows each CDR3 protein once, DNA omitted. Here the sample table reports about 160,000 distinct CDR3 sequences. What was sequenced was blood. The origin of the receptors is a human donor with ulcerative colitis or Crohn's disease, or a healthy co-twin of an affected twin (not recorded which).

The chain joins TRBV19 to TRBJ2-7; TCRdb proposes TRBD1, but this gene call is untestable without DNA. The germline V gene has CDR1 LNHDA and CDR2 SQIVND (reference sequence). The CDR3 runs 12 residues. The CDR3 sequence: CATADMSYEQYF.

The chain combines TRBV10-1 with TRBJ2-7; as DNA is missing, the TRBD1 call by TCRdb cannot be tested. The CDR3 is 15 amino acids. CDR1 and CDR2 from the germline V gene are WNHNN and SYGVQD (reference sequence). CDR3 loop: CASSELRQGASEQYF.

The chain uses TRBV13 and TRBJ2-7; the TCRdb call, TRBD1, lacks DNA for checking. Germline V lookup: CDR1 PRHDT, CDR2 FYEKMQ (reference sequence). This CDR3 is 12 amino acids long. The CDR3 region is CASSLDRGEQYF.

V and J are TRBV20-1 and TRBJ2-7. From germline, CDR1 is DFQATT and CDR2 SNEGSKA (reference sequence). The CDR3 has 15 amino acids. The CDR3 reads CSARDLRKGNYEQYF.

V usage is TRBV28 and J usage is TRBJ1-2. The CDR3 has 13 residues. The V gene's germline CDR1 is MDHEN and CDR2 SYDVKM. CDR3 region: CASSFSPDYGYTF.

The V gene is TRBV20-1, the J gene TRBJ2-3; TCRdb's D gene call, TRBD2, goes unchecked for lack of DNA. The CDR3 loop spans 14 amino acids. CDR1 is DFQATT, CDR2 SNEGSKA, per germline (reference sequence). The CDR3 region is CSASGLAGTDTQYF.

This chain connects TRBV9 to TRBJ2-1; TCRdb returns TRBD1, unconfirmable since there is no DNA. This CDR3 comprises 15 residues. The V gene's germline CDR1 is SGDLS and CDR2 YYNGEE. CDR3 loop: CASSVGGTGVNEQFF.

V gene TRBV19 combines with J gene TRBJ1-5; TCRdb gives TRBD1 as the D gene, but with no DNA this cannot be confirmed. The CDR3 totals 17 residues. Germline assignment: CDR1 LNHDA and CDR2 SQIVND (reference sequence). The chain's CDR3 is CASNAPFTGGVRQPQHF. Full variable domain (missing parts from reference TRBV19 and TRBJ1-5): DGGITQSPKYLFRKEGQNVTLSCEQNLNHDAMYWYRQDPGQGLRLIYYSQIVNDFQKGDIAEGYSVSREKKESFPLTVTSAQKNPTAFYLCASNAPFTGGVRQPQHFGDGTRLSIL.

The J gene is TRBJ2-2, the V gene TRBV5-1; the D gene TCRdb calls, TRBD1, cannot be checked with no DNA. CDR1 is SGHRS and CDR2 is YFSETQ in the germline V gene. This CDR3 is built from 16 residues. The CDR3 is CASSYEGGVNTGELFF.

Here the CDR3 reads CASSVGGDGTYEQYF. V and J are TRBV9 and TRBJ2-7; TCRdb returns TRBD1, unconfirmable since there is no DNA. Germline assignment: CDR1 SGDLS and CDR2 YYNGEE. The CDR3 covers 15 residues.

This chain links TRBV25-1 with TRBJ1-2; as DNA is missing, the TRBD1 call by TCRdb cannot be tested. Germline V gives CDR1 MGHDK, CDR2 SYGVNS. The CDR3 has 13 residues. The CDR3 protein is CATLDRAQEGYTF.

The rearrangement links TRBV5-1 to TRBJ2-5; as DNA is missing, the TRBD1 call by TCRdb cannot be tested. Germline CDR1 and CDR2: SGHRS and YFSETQ. This CDR3 is 13 amino acids long. CDR3: CASSFGGEETQYF.

CDR3 residues: CASSLGGENYGYTF. The chain combines TRBV7-3 with TRBJ1-2; without DNA, the TCRdb call of TRBD1 cannot be checked. The CDR3 is 14 residues long. CDR1 is SGHTA, CDR2 FQGTGA, per germline.

The chain joins TRBV12-3 or TRBV12-4 to TRBJ2-6. This CDR3 has 15 residues. CDR3 protein: CASSLLGSGANVLTF.

J is TRBJ1-5 and V is TRBV7-2. There are 14 residues in the CDR3. Per the germline V gene, CDR1 is SGHTA and CDR2 is FQGNSA. The CDR3: CASRDLYSNQPQHF.

The chain is built from TRBV5-1 and TRBJ2-3. The CDR3 runs to 15 residues. Germline V lookup: CDR1 SGHRS, CDR2 YFSETQ. This CDR3 is CASSLASGRTDTQYF.

The rearrangement joins TRBV11-2 to TRBJ2-7; the TCRdb call, TRBD2, lacks DNA for checking. This CDR3 has 13 amino acids. Germline lookup yields CDR1 SGHAT and CDR2 FQNNGV. The CDR3 here is CASSLDSLYEQYF.

V and J are TRBV20-1 and TRBJ2-7; TCRdb returns TRBD1, unconfirmable since there is no DNA. This CDR3 has 14 amino acids. Germline V gene data show CDR1 as DFQATT and CDR2 as SNEGSKA (reference sequence). The CDR3: CSALGTGNPYEQYF.

The V call is TRBV7-9, the J call TRBJ1-4. In germline, CDR1 is SEHNR, CDR2 FQNEAQ (reference sequence). There are 14 residues in the CDR3. The CDR3 protein is CASSLGESNEKLFF.

The chain links TRBV5-1 to TRBJ2-7; lacking DNA, the TRBD2 call made by TCRdb goes unchecked. Germline loops: CDR1 SGHRS, CDR2 YFSETQ. The CDR3 is 15 residues long. The CDR3 here is CASSPVAGEGIEQYF.

CDR3 in amino acids: CASSLANRGAYEQYF. The chain uses TRBV13 and TRBJ2-7. The CDR3 sequence is 15 residues long. The germline V gene has CDR1 PRHDT and CDR2 FYEKMQ (reference sequence).

The chain combines TRBV10-3 with TRBJ2-7; TCRdb outputs TRBD2, but without DNA this stays unchecked. The CDR3 loop spans 15 amino acids. Germline CDR1 ENHRY, CDR2 SYGVKD. This CDR3 is CAISEPGLNSYEQYF.